This T cell receptor beta chain was profiled in a study of T-cell memory formation after mild COVID-19. Study information: TCR clusters were mostly donor specific. Whole-study results and caveats: Cross-reactive memory apparently joined, as some responding clones appeared in pre-infection memory.

Trimming pared 6 bases from V and 5 bases from J, leaving 5 bases between. From germline, CDR1 is MNHEY and CDR2 SVGEGT. The CDR3 extends over 11 amino acids. Using its own MiXCR run on the 5' RACE reads, TCRdb lists one record per CDR3 protein. This sample has hundreds of thousands of distinct CDR3 sequences; 20% to 25% occur once, and the top ten carry roughly a fifth. This clonotype has a handful of counts. The antigen remains undetermined. The rearrangement uses TRBV6-2 or TRBV6-3 and TRBJ2-1; unclear D gene. The clonotype was recovered from a man in his late teens or twenties who had mild COVID-19 (a few samples of this study predate the infection). Cell type and time point are not known. The specimen sequenced was PBMCs or a T cell subset sorted from them (not recorded which). The CDR3, as DNA: TGTGCCAGCAGGGCAAACAATGAGCAGTTCTTC. It codes for CASRANNEQFF.